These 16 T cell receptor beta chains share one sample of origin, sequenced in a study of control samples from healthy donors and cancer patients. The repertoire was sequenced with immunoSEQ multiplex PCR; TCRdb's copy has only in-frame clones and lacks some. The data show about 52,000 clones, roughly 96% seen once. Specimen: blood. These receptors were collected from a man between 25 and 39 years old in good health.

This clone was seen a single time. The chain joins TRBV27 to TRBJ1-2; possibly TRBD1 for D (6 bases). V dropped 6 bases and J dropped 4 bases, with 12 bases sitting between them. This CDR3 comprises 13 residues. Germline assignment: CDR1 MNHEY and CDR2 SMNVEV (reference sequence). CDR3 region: CASRGGTTYGYTF. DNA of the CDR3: TGTGCCAGCAGGGGGGGGACAACCTATGGCTACACCTTC.

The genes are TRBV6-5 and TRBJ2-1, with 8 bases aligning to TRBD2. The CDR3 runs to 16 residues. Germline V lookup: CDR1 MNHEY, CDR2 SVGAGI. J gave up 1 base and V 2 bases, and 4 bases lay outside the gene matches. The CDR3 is CASSYALAGSYNEQFF. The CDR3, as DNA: TGTGCCAGCAGTTACGCTCTAGCGGGTTCCTACAATGAGCAGTTCTTC.

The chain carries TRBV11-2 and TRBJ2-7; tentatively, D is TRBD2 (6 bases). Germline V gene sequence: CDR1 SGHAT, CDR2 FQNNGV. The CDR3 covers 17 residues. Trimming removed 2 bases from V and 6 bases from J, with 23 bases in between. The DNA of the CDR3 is TGTGCCAGCAGCTTATTAGGAGTCGGGAGCGTGCGGCGCGAGCAGTACTTC. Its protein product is CASSLLGVGSVRREQYF.

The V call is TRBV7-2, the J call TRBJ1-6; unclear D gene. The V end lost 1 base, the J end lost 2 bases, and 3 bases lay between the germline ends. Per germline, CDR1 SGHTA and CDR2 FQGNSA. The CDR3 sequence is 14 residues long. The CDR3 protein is CASSLGPYNSPLHF. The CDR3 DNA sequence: TGTGCCAGCAGCTTAGGACCCTATAATTCACCCCTCCACTTT.

CDR3 in amino acids: CASSQARQGGQETQYF. As DNA, the CDR3 is TGCGCCAGCAGCCAAGCGAGACAGGGCGGGCAAGAGACCCAGTACTTC. The chain couples TRBV4-1 to TRBJ2-5; 7 positions agree with TRBD1. The V segment lost 1 base and the J segment 2 bases; nucleotides outside the gene matches: 7. This CDR3 comprises 16 residues. Germline CDR1 is MGHRA and CDR2 is YSYEKL.

CDR3 loop: CASSVEERSYNEQFF. DNA for the CDR3: TGTGCCAGCAGCGTAGAGGAGCGGTCCTACAATGAGCAGTTCTTC. The chain links TRBV9 to TRBJ2-1; TRBD2 might be the D (5 bases). Per the germline V gene, CDR1 is SGDLS and CDR2 is YYNGEE. This CDR3 comprises 15 residues. Deletions cut 0 bases from V and 1 base from J, with 8 bases between.

In nucleotides, the CDR3 is TGTGCCAGCACCGACCAAAGATCTGGCTACACCTTC. Amino acid sequence: CASTDQRSGYTF. The gene calls are TRBV6-5 and TRBJ1-2, with D unclear. The CDR3 is 12 residues long. Per the germline V gene, CDR1 is MNHEY and CDR2 is SVGAGI. V was shortened by 7 bases and J by 7 bases, with 13 bases between the two germline ends.

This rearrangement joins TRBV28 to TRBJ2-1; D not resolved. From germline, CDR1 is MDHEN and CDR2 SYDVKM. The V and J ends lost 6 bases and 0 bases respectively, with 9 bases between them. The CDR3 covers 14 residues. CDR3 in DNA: TGTGCCAGCAGCCCCCCTAGCTCCTACAATGAGCAGTTCTTC. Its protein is CASSPPSSYNEQFF. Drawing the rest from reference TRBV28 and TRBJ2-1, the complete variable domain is DVKVTQSSRYLVKRTGEKVFLECVQDMDHENMFWYRQDPGLGLRLIYFSYDVKMKEKGDIPEGYSVSREKKERFSLILESASTNQTSMYLCASSPPSSYNEQFFGPGTRLTVL.

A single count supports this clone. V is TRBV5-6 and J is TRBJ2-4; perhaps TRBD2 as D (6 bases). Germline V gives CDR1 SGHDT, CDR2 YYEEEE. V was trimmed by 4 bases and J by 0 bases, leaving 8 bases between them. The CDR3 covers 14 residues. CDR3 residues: CASSRRAAKNIQYF. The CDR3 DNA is TGTGCCAGCAGCCGGAGGGCAGCCAAAAACATTCAGTACTTC.

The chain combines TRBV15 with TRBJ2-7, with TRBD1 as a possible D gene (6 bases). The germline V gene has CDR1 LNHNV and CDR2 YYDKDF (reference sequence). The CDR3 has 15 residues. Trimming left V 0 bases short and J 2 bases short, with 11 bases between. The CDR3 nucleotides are TGTGCCACCAGCAGAGATCCTCAGGGGACCTACGAGCAGTACTTC. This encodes CATSRDPQGTYEQYF. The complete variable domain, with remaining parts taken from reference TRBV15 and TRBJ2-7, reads DAMVIQNPRYQVTQFGKPVTLSCSQTLNHNVMYWYQQKSSQAPKLLFHYYDKDFNNEADTPDNFQSRRPNTSFCFLDIRSPGLGDTAMYLCATSRDPQGTYEQYFGPGTRLTVT.

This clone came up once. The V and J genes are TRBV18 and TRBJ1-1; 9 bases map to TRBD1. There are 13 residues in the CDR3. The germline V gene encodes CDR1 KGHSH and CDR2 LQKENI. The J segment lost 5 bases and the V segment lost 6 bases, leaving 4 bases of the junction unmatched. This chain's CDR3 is CASSRTGETEAFF. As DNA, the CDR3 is TGTGCCAGCTCCAGGACAGGGGAAACTGAAGCTTTCTTT.

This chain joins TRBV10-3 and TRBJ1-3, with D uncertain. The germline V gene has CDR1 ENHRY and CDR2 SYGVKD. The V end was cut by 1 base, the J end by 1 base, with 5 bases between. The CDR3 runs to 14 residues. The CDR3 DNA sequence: TGTGCCATCAGTGAGTTTCTTTCTGGAAACACCATATATTTT. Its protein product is CAISEFLSGNTIYF.

In DNA form, the CDR3 reads TGTGCCAGCAGCTTGGGACACTTTGAAGCTTTCTTT. Its translation is CASSLGHFEAFF. The chain employs TRBV5-6 and TRBJ1-1; D gene unclear. Looked up from germline, CDR1 is SGHDT and CDR2 is YYEEEE. V shed 0 bases and J shed 7 bases, with 7 bases lying between them. The CDR3 consists of 12 residues.

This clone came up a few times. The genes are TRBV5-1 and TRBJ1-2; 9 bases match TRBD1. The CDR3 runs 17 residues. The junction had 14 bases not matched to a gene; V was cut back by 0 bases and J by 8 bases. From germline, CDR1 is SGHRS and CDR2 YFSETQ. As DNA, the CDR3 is TGCGCCAGCAGCTTGGGCCGACATAACAGGGGGCCTGAAGGCTACACCTTC. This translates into CASSLGRHNRGPEGYTF.

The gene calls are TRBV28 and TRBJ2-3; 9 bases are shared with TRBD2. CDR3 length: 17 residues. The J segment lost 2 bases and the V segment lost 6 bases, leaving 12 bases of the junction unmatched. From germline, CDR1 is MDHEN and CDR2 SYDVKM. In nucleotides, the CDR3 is TGTGCCAGCAGCCAGACTAGCGGAAGGCCCCCCACAGATACGCAGTATTTT. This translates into CASSQTSGRPPTDTQYF.

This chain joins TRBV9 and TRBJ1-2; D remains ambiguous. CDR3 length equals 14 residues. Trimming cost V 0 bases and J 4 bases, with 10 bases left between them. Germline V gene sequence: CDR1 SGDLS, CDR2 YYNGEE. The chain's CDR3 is CASSVDGSFYGYTF. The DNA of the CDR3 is TGTGCCAGCAGCGTAGACGGAAGCTTCTATGGCTACACCTTC.